This entry lists 22 T cell receptor beta chains sequenced from one sample in a study of OX40 agonist ivuxolimab in advanced cancers. Sequencing used immunoSEQ multiplex PCR; TCRdb keeps in-frame clones, though not all of them. The repertoire holds about 130,000 clones, with 85% to 95% as singletons. The sample here was CD4+ or CD8+ T cells sorted from blood, taken in a trial of the OX40 agonist ivuxolimab. These TCRs come from an adult with an advanced solid tumor such as melanoma, head and neck, liver or kidney cancer.

This chain joins TRBV7-9 and TRBJ2-7; 13 bases fit TRBD2. The CDR3 contains 14 residues. Germline-derived CDR1 and CDR2 are SEHNR and FQNEAQ (reference sequence). V lost 7 bases, J lost 3 bases, and 3 bases stayed unmatched. CDR3 nucleotide sequence: TGTGCCAGCACCCGGACTAGCGGGGGCTACGAGCAGTACTTC. Translating it yields CASTRTSGGYEQYF.

The chain recombines TRBV2 with TRBJ2-1, with D hard to call. Germline lookup yields CDR1 SNHLY and CDR2 FYNNEI. V shed 7 bases and J shed 5 bases, with 3 bases lying between them. CDR3 length: 10 amino acids. Here the CDR3 reads CASKDNEQFF. The CDR3 bases are TGTGCCAGCAAGGACAATGAGCAGTTCTTC.

This sequence joins TRBV7-9 and TRBJ2-7; D remains ambiguous. V shed 1 base and J shed 5 bases, with 6 bases lying between them. Germline V gene data show CDR1 as SEHNR and CDR2 as FQNEAQ (reference sequence). The CDR3 has 12 amino acids. The CDR3 loop reads CASSLVADEQYF. DNA for the CDR3: TGTGCCAGCAGCTTAGTTGCAGACGAGCAGTACTTC.

The chain couples TRBV6-6 to TRBJ2-1; D is possibly TRBD1 or TRBD2 (5 bases each). Germline CDR1 is MNHNY and CDR2 is SVGAGI (reference sequence). The CDR3 length is 15 residues. Trimming removed 4 bases at V and 8 bases at J, with 18 bases between. The CDR3 is CASSLGPFVPDEQFF. The CDR3 nucleotides are TGTGCCAGCAGTTTGGGACCCTTTGTTCCCGATGAGCAGTTCTTC.

The chain couples TRBV5-4 to TRBJ1-1; TRBD1 matches at 7 bases. Germline CDR1 SGHNT, CDR2 YYREEE (reference sequence). The CDR3 spans 14 residues. V lost 5 bases to trimming and J lost 4 bases; unmatched junction nucleotides: 8. The CDR3 DNA is TGTGCCAGCAGACTCCGACAGGGTGGCACTGAAGCTTTCTTT. It translates to CASRLRQGGTEAFF.

This chain connects TRBV6-6 to TRBJ2-1; no clear D gene. Trimming took off 7 bases at V and 13 bases at J, with 14 bases between the two ends. Germline lookup yields CDR1 MNHNY and CDR2 SVGAGI (reference sequence). The CDR3 runs 11 residues. DNA of the CDR3: TGTGCCAGCAAAGACGAGACAAACCAGTTCTTC. It yields the protein CASKDETNQFF.

V gene TRBV18 combines with J gene TRBJ1-4; D gene unclear. Germline-derived CDR1 and CDR2 are KGHSH and LQKENI. There are 13 residues in the CDR3. V was pared by 4 bases and J by 3 bases, with 6 bases between. The CDR3 protein is CASSRGSNEKLFF. Here the CDR3 DNA reads TGTGCCAGCTCACGCGGATCTAATGAAAAACTGTTTTTT.

The V and J genes are TRBV28 and TRBJ1-2; D gene uncertain. Trimming cost V 8 bases and J 0 bases, with 10 bases left between them. This CDR3 is built from 13 residues. Germline V gene lookup returns CDR1 MDHEN and CDR2 SYDVKM. CDR3 amino acids: CASGPLANYGYTF. DNA for the CDR3: TGTGCCAGCGGCCCCTTGGCTAACTATGGCTACACCTTC.

The chain joins TRBV28 to TRBJ1-5; D unresolved. V was clipped by 2 bases and J by 7 bases, with 6 bases between them. Germline-derived CDR1 and CDR2 are MDHEN and SYDVKM. The CDR3 totals 12 residues. Here the CDR3 reads CASSLISQPQHF. CDR3 sequence (DNA): TGTGCCAGCAGTTTAATATCCCAGCCCCAGCATTTT.

CDR3 coding DNA: TGTGCCAGCAGTTCCGGGACAGGGACTGAAGCTTTCTTT. This encodes CASSSGTGTEAFF. The J gene is TRBJ1-1, the V gene TRBV28; 9 bases match TRBD1. Germline V lookup: CDR1 MDHEN, CDR2 SYDVKM. The junction had 2 bases not matched to a gene; V was cut back by 4 bases and J by 5 bases. This CDR3 comprises 13 residues.

This sequence joins TRBV5-6 and TRBJ1-4, with 12 nucleotides matching TRBD1. The CDR3 length is 15 residues. The V segment lost 5 bases and the J segment 8 bases; nucleotides outside the gene matches: 7. Germline CDR1 and CDR2: SGHDT and YYEEEE. CDR3: CASRGTGGAREKLFF. CDR3 nucleotides: TGTGCCAGCAGGGGGACAGGGGGCGCGAGGGAAAAACTGTTTTTT.

This chain's CDR3 is CASSLGTSGGYEQYF. CDR3 nucleotide sequence: TGTGCCAGCAGTTTAGGAACTAGCGGGGGCTACGAGCAGTACTTC. The rearrangement links TRBV28 to TRBJ2-7; TRBD2 matches 11 bases. The CDR3 covers 15 residues. Germline trimming cut 2 bases from V and 3 bases from J; bases unmatched to any gene: 3. Per germline, CDR1 MDHEN and CDR2 SYDVKM.

V gene TRBV10-3 combines with J gene TRBJ2-1; D may be TRBD1 (6 bases). V was clipped by 4 bases and J by 5 bases, with 9 bases between them. This CDR3 has 13 amino acids. Germline-derived CDR1 and CDR2 are ENHRY and SYGVKD. CDR3 sequence: CAISARQDNEQFF. The CDR3 nucleotides are TGTGCCATCAGTGCGCGACAGGACAATGAGCAGTTCTTC.

The rearrangement links TRBV28 to TRBJ2-7; D unresolved. Trimming removed 5 bases from V and 0 bases from J, with 14 bases in between. The CDR3 runs to 15 residues. Germline lookup yields CDR1 MDHEN and CDR2 SYDVKM. In DNA form, the CDR3 reads TGTGCCAGCAGTCCCTCGGACGGCCGCTCCTACGAGCAGTACTTC. Translation gives CASSPSDGRSYEQYF.

This rearrangement joins TRBV19 to TRBJ1-5; 9 bases line up with TRBD1. The length of the CDR3 is 18 residues. Germline V gives CDR1 LNHDA, CDR2 SQIVND (reference sequence). The V gene end was trimmed by 3 bases and the J gene end by 6 bases; junction bases not matched to a gene: 15. The CDR3 DNA reads as TGTGCCAGTAGTATTCTCCGTAGGACAGGGGTTTTCGGTCAGCCCCAGCATTTT. Translation: CASSILRRTGVFGQPQHF.

The J gene is TRBJ2-5, the V gene TRBV7-3, with 10 bases identical to TRBD1. The V and J ends lost 3 bases and 3 bases, in that order; junction bases with no gene match: 4. This CDR3 region has 15 residues. Germline CDR1 and CDR2: SGHTA and FQGTGA. In DNA form, the CDR3 reads TGTGCCAGCAGCTTTGCCGGGACAGGGGAAGAGACCCAGTACTTC. Amino acid sequence: CASSFAGTGEETQYF.

V usage is TRBV5-1 and J usage is TRBJ2-7; TRBD2 matches at 8 bases. Trimming at V came to 0 bases and at J to 0 bases, leaving 5 bases not matched to a gene. The germline gives CDR1 SGHRS, CDR2 YFSETQ. The CDR3 covers 16 residues. CDR3 sequence: CASSLGPSGSSYEQYF. The CDR3 DNA sequence: TGCGCCAGCAGCTTGGGTCCAAGCGGGAGCTCCTACGAGCAGTACTTC. Variable domain in full (rest from reference TRBV5-1 and TRBJ2-7): KAGVTQTPRYLIKTRGQQVTLSCSPISGHRSVSWYQQTPGQGLQFLFEYFSETQRNKGNFPGRFSGRQFSNSRSEMNVSTLELGDSALYLCASSLGPSGSSYEQYFGPGTRLTVT.

The V gene is TRBV28, the J gene TRBJ2-1; D might be TRBD1 (6 bases). The CDR3 has 12 amino acids. Per the germline V gene, CDR1 is MDHEN and CDR2 is SYDVKM. Trimming removed 7 bases at V and 8 bases at J, with 12 bases between. CDR3 amino acids: CASTSAGDEQFF. The CDR3 DNA reads as TGTGCCAGCACCTCGGCAGGGGATGAGCAGTTCTTC.

This clone was counted a few times. This sequence joins TRBV19 and TRBJ1-2; D is ambiguous. This CDR3 has 8 residues. CDR1 is LNHDA, CDR2 SQIVND, per germline (reference sequence). Here the CDR3 reads CPLYGYTF. DNA of the CDR3: TGTCCCCTCTATGGCTACACCTTC.

The chain employs TRBV6-5 and TRBJ2-5; 9 bases line up with TRBD1. The CDR3 runs 13 residues. The J segment lost 3 bases and the V segment lost 6 bases, leaving 2 bases of the junction unmatched. The germline V gene encodes CDR1 MNHEY and CDR2 SVGAGI. This CDR3 reads CASRRTGEETQYF. In nucleotides, the CDR3 is TGTGCCAGCAGGAGGACAGGGGAAGAGACCCAGTACTTC.

This chain links TRBV5-5 with TRBJ2-7; tentatively, D is TRBD1 (6 bases). Germline assignment: CDR1 SGHKS and CDR2 YYEKEE (reference sequence). The CDR3 contains 15 residues. Trimming left V 4 bases short and J 2 bases short, with 16 bases between. CDR3 residues: CASSAAGTPTYEQYF. CDR3 nucleotides: TGTGCCAGCAGCGCCGCCGGGACACCTACCTACGAGCAGTACTTC. Using reference TRBV5-5 and TRBJ2-7 for the parts outside the CDR3, the full variable domain is DAGVTQSPTHLIKTRGQQVTLRCSPISGHKSVSWYQQVLGQGPQFIFQYYEKEERGRGNFPDRFSARQFPNYSSELNVNALLLGDSALYLCASSAAGTPTYEQYFGPGTRLTVT.

The chain recombines TRBV6-5 with TRBJ1-1; D unresolved. Trimming cost V 4 bases and J 1 base, with 10 bases left between them. The CDR3 loop spans 14 amino acids. Germline V gives CDR1 MNHEY, CDR2 SVGAGI. The DNA of the CDR3 is TGTGCCAGCAGTTCCCCGGCGCGGAACACTGAAGCTTTCTTT. Translation gives CASSSPARNTEAFF.